The 14 T cell receptor beta chains below come from one sample, sequenced in a study of cytomegalovirus exposure and HLA in healthy donors. The PCR contained 60 Vbeta and 13 Jbeta primers. Repertoires were generated with immunoSEQ multiplex PCR, while TCRdb's copy carries only in-frame clones and drops some. The sample yields approximately 160,000 clones, about 76% seen once. Specimen: PBMCs. These receptors originate from a middle-aged woman in good health and CMV-seropositive.

Remarks on this clone: The junction shows a germline mismatch at one end, possibly a read error. The genes are TRBV27 and TRBJ2-7; D may be TRBD1 (6 bases). The CDR3 covers 15 residues. CDR1 is MNHEY and CDR2 is SMNVEV in the germline V gene (reference sequence). CDR3 in amino acids: CPSSLSVDSIYEQYF. CDR3 nucleotides: TGTCCCAGCAGTTTATCTGTGGACAGTATCTACGAGCAGTACTTC.

A few counts support this clone. The chain uses TRBV6-6 and TRBJ2-5, with D tentatively TRBD2 (6 bases). The ends were cut back, 8 bases at V and 1 base at J, with 11 bases in the middle. The CDR3 has 13 residues. Per germline, CDR1 MNHNY and CDR2 SVGAGI (reference sequence). Here the CDR3 DNA reads TGTGCCAGCGACCCCGGGGGCCAAGAGACCCAGTACTTC. Translated: CASDPGGQETQYF.

This rearrangement joins TRBV5-3 to TRBJ1-2; D remains ambiguous. TRBV5-3 is known as an ORF, though its function is uncertain. V was clipped by 3 bases and J by 7 bases, with 16 bases between them. CDR3 size: 14 residues. The DNA for the CDR3 is TGTGCCAGAAGCTATCCGAGGTTCGTCGGTGGCTACACCTTC. This sequence encodes CARSYPRFVGGYTF.

This clone has more than one count but fewer than ten. The chain links TRBV4-1 to TRBJ2-3; a possible D gene is TRBD2 (5 bases). V shed 4 bases and J shed 4 bases, with 18 bases lying between them. The CDR3 loop spans 16 amino acids. The germline CDR1 and CDR2 sequences are MGHRA and YSYEKL. The CDR3 coding sequence is TGCGCCAGCAGCCCCCTACTAGTGTCCCCCCCAGATACGCAGTATTTT. Residues: CASSPLLVSPPDTQYF.

This clone was observed once. The rearrangement links TRBV4-1 to TRBJ2-2, with TRBD2 matching 8 bases. Germline trimming cut 4 bases from V and 6 bases from J; bases unmatched to any gene: 10. This CDR3 region has 16 residues. The germline gives CDR1 MGHRA, CDR2 YSYEKL. The CDR3 DNA reads as TGCGCCAGCAGCCTCCAGGGCGGGGGGAGGGCCGGGGAGCTGTTTTTT. Translation gives CASSLQGGGRAGELFF.

V usage is TRBV7-9 and J usage is TRBJ2-7; tentative D call: TRBD2 (6 bases). V was shortened by 1 base and J by 3 bases, with 13 bases between the two germline ends. The CDR3 extends over 15 amino acids. Looked up from germline, CDR1 is SEHNR and CDR2 is FQNEAQ (reference sequence). The CDR3, as DNA: TGTGCCAGCAGCTTAGGGACGGGAGCGGGCTACGAGCAGTACTTC. Its protein is CASSLGTGAGYEQYF.

The gene calls are TRBV30 and TRBJ2-5, with 8 bases that match TRBD1. J lost 2 bases, V lost 0 bases, and 8 bases had no gene match. In germline, CDR1 is GTSNPN, CDR2 SVGIG (reference sequence). The CDR3 loop spans 16 amino acids. This CDR3 is CAWSVRQGAKQETQYF. DNA of the CDR3: TGTGCCTGGAGTGTGCGTCAGGGGGCAAAGCAAGAGACCCAGTACTTC.

The chain recombines TRBV5-4 with TRBJ1-2; D gene uncertain. The CDR3 consists of 18 residues. Trimming removed 5 bases at V and 0 bases at J, with 23 bases between. CDR1 and CDR2 (germline): SGHNT, YYREEE (reference sequence). CDR3 sequence: CASRQWGGGTSTNYGYTF. The CDR3 DNA reads as TGTGCCAGCAGGCAGTGGGGAGGAGGAACTTCTACTAACTATGGCTACACCTTC. The whole variable domain, remainder taken from reference TRBV5-4 and TRBJ1-2, is ETGVTQSPTHLIKTRGQQVTLRCSSQSGHNTVSWYQQALGQGPQFIFQYYREEENGRGNFPPRFSGLQFPNYSSELNVNALELDDSALYLCASRQWGGGTSTNYGYTFGSGTRLTVV.

The chain is built from TRBV7-9 and TRBJ2-5; TRBD1 agrees at 10 bases. Germline V gene lookup returns CDR1 SEHNR and CDR2 FQNEAQ (reference sequence). V lost 5 bases, J lost 3 bases, and 6 bases stayed unmatched. The CDR3 spans 15 residues. CDR3 DNA: TGTGCCAGCAGCGCTGCGGGGACAGGGGAAGAGACCCAGTACTTC. Amino acids: CASSAAGTGEETQYF.

The chain has TRBV6-5 and TRBJ1-2; D gene uncertain. The CDR3 consists of 12 residues. The germline gives CDR1 MNHEY, CDR2 SVGAGI. Deletions cut 8 bases from V and 2 bases from J, with 9 bases between. The CDR3 loop is CASGRENYGYTF. DNA of the CDR3: TGTGCCAGCGGTCGGGAGAACTATGGCTACACCTTC.

This sequence joins TRBV6-5 and TRBJ1-1; no reliable D call. Deletions cut 3 bases from V and 1 base from J, with 6 bases between. CDR1 is MNHEY, CDR2 SVGAGI, per germline. CDR3 size: 13 residues. CDR3 residues: CASSYTTNTEAFF. As DNA, the CDR3 is TGTGCCAGCAGTTATACAACGAACACTGAAGCTTTCTTT.

The chain couples TRBV28 to TRBJ1-5, with TRBD1 identical over 8 bases. From germline, CDR1 is MDHEN and CDR2 SYDVKM. The CDR3 is 13 amino acids. V was pared by 6 bases and J by 4 bases, with 2 bases of the junction left unmatched. This chain's CDR3 is CASRGQVNQPQHF. DNA for the CDR3: TGTGCCAGCAGGGGACAGGTTAATCAGCCCCAGCATTTT. The full variable domain, completed using reference TRBV28 and TRBJ1-5, is DVKVTQSSRYLVKRTGEKVFLECVQDMDHENMFWYRQDPGLGLRLIYFSYDVKMKEKGDIPEGYSVSREKKERFSLILESASTNQTSMYLCASRGQVNQPQHFGDGTRLSIL.

This clone has a single count. One junction end does not reproduce the germline sequence, and a read error may be involved. The rearrangement joins TRBV7-9 to TRBJ2-2, with 9 bases lining up with TRBD2. Germline loops: CDR1 SEHNR, CDR2 FQNEAQ (reference sequence). The CDR3 runs to 15 residues. The CDR3 DNA reads TGTGCCAGCAGCCTAGCGGGACACGACACCGGGGAGCTGTTTTTT. Translated, it gives CASSLAGHDTGELFF. Combining the CDR3 with reference TRBV7-9 and TRBJ2-2 gives the whole variable domain DTGVSQNPRHKITKRGQNVTFRCDPISEHNRLYWYRQTLGQGPEFLTYFQNEAQLEKSRLLSDRFSAERPKGSFSTLEIQRTEQGDSAMYLCASSLAGHDTGELFFGEGSRLTVL.

This clone was seen a handful of times. This sequence joins TRBV19 and TRBJ1-2; tentative D call: TRBD1 (6 bases). Trimming pared 2 bases from V and 0 bases from J, leaving 13 bases between. This CDR3 contains 16 residues. The germline gives CDR1 LNHDA, CDR2 SQIVND (reference sequence). This chain's CDR3 is CASSIRRDIANYGYTF. DNA of the CDR3: TGTGCCAGTAGTATAAGACGGGACATTGCTAACTATGGCTACACCTTC.